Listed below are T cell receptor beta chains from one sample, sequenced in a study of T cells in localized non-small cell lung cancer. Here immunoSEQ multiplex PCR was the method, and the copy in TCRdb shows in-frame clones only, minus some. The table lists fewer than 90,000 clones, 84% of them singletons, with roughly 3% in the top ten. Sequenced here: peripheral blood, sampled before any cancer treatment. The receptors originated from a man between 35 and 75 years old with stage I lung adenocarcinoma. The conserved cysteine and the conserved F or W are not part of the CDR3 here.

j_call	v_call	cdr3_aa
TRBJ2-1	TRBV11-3	ASSQKAPNEQF
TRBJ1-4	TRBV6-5	ASSYSGAEPEKLF
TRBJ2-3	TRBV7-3	ASSRTGAYSTDTQY
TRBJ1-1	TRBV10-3	AISESRGSEAF
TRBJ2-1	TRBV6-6	ASSYAGTKNNEQF
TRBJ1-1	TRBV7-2	ASSRGIAEAF
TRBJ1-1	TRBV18	ASSPPGGGGVNTEAF
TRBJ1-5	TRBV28	ASSSMTQH
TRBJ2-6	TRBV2	ASRGFGANVLT
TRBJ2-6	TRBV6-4	ASSDGGADGANVLT
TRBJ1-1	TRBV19	ASSKRTDMNTEAF
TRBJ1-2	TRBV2	ASRSRGQGFGYGYT